This is a list of T cell receptor beta chains from one sample in a study of memory B cells and T cells in multiple sclerosis. Antigens for these TCRs are unknown. The protocol was immunoSEQ multiplex PCR, while the TCRdb copy is restricted to in-frame clones and leaves out a portion. The table has fewer than 40,000 clones, roughly 88% seen once; the top ten hold under 3.5%. The sample consisted of PBMCs from blood kept in culture. These receptors originate from a human donor with multiple sclerosis. CDR3s include the opening cysteine and the closing phenylalanine or tryptophan. The D gene is left open where the match is weak. Size values are once, few and many counts, or a class for expanded clones, and some rows have none.

length: 13; size: NA; D: NA; J: TRBJ2-7; V: TRBV7-3; DNA: TGTGCCAGCAGCTCGGGACCACGGGGCGAGCAGTACTTC; CDR3: CASSSGPRGEQYF
length: 13; size: NA; D: NA; J: TRBJ1-1; V: TRBV30; DNA: TGTGCCGGCCAGACAGGTGGGAACACTGAAGCTTTCTTT; CDR3: CAGQTGGNTEAFF
length: 15; size: NA; D: NA; J: TRBJ2-5; V: TRBV6-5; DNA: TGTGCCAGCAGTTACTCTGAGGTCGGAAGGGAGACCCAGTACTTC; CDR3: CASSYSEVGRETQYF
length: 13; size: NA; D: NA; J: TRBJ1-2; V: TRBV9; DNA: TGTGCCAGCAGCGTAGGGTCTCGGCATGGCTACACCTTC; CDR3: CASSVGSRHGYTF
length: 17; size: NA; D: NA; J: TRBJ1-1; V: TRBV27; DNA: TGTGCCAGCAGTTTACACTCCCCGGGAACCCTGGGCACTGAAGCTTTCTTT; CDR3: CASSLHSPGTLGTEAFF
length: 14; size: NA; D: NA; J: TRBJ2-7; V: TRBV28; DNA: TGTGCCAGCAGGGCAGGAGGAAAAGAATACGAGCAGTACTTC; CDR3: CASRAGGKEYEQYF
length: 14; size: NA; D: NA; J: TRBJ2-2; V: TRBV6-1; DNA: TGTGCCAGTTTTGCGGGAACGAACACCGGGGAGCTGTTTTTT; CDR3: CASFAGTNTGELFF
length: 13; size: NA; D: NA; J: TRBJ2-2; V: TRBV27; DNA: TGTGCCAGCAGTTCGGGGAGAACCGGGGAGCTGTTTTTT; CDR3: CASSSGRTGELFF
length: 19; size: NA; D: TRBD1; J: TRBJ1-2; V: TRBV7-9; DNA: TGTGCCAGCAGCCCATCACAATTCTGGACAGGTCCACTTAACTATGGCTACACCTTC; CDR3: CASSPSQFWTGPLNYGYTF
length: 13; size: NA; D: NA; J: TRBJ1-1; V: TRBV29-1; DNA: TGCAGCGTACTGGGACGGATGAACACTGAAGCTTTCTTT; CDR3: CSVLGRMNTEAFF
length: 14; size: NA; D: NA; J: TRBJ2-7; V: TRBV28; DNA: TGTGCCAGCAGGGACACTCTAAGCTCCTACGAGCAGTACTTC; CDR3: CASRDTLSSYEQYF
length: 16; size: NA; D: NA; J: TRBJ2-7; V: TRBV5-5; DNA: TGTGCCAGCAGCTCCATTGGTGGCGCCATCTCCTACGAGCAGTACTTC; CDR3: CASSSIGGAISYEQYF
length: 12; size: NA; D: NA; J: TRBJ2-3; V: TRBV5-1; DNA: TGCGCCAGCAGCTTGGCCGGAGATACGCAGTATTTT; CDR3: CASSLAGDTQYF
length: 16; size: NA; D: TRBD1; J: TRBJ2-7; V: TRBV5-1; DNA: TGCGCCAGCAGCTTGGTTATCGGACAGGGGGCAGGCGAGCAGTACTTC; CDR3: CASSLVIGQGAGEQYF
length: 13; size: NA; D: NA; J: TRBJ1-5; V: TRBV28; DNA: TGTGCCAGCAGTTTGGAACTGGTTCAGCCCCAGCATTTT; CDR3: CASSLELVQPQHF
length: 15; size: NA; D: NA; J: TRBJ2-3; V: TRBV7-9; DNA: TGTGCCAGCAGCGCTATAACGGGCGGTGGAGATACGCAGTATTTT; CDR3: CASSAITGGGDTQYF
length: 14; size: NA; D: NA; J: TRBJ2-7; V: TRBV5-1; DNA: TGCGCCAGCAGCGAAGTTCCGGGAAACTACGAGCAGTACTTC; CDR3: CASSEVPGNYEQYF
length: 13; size: once; D: NA; J: TRBJ2-1; V: TRBV13; DNA: TGTGCCAGCAGCTTAGGTAGGGGCAATGAGCAGTTCTTC; CDR3: CASSLGRGNEQFF
length: 16; size: NA; D: NA; J: TRBJ2-3; V: TRBV5-6; DNA: TGTGCCAGCAGCTTGGGGCAGTCACCTAGCACAGATACGCAGTATTTT; CDR3: CASSLGQSPSTDTQYF
length: 14; size: NA; D: NA; J: TRBJ2-7; V: TRBV6-6; DNA: TGTGCCAGCAGTTACTCGCCACTAGTAAACGAGCAGTACTTC; CDR3: CASSYSPLVNEQYF
length: 13; size: NA; D: NA; J: TRBJ1-1; V: TRBV4-2; DNA: TGTGCCGGATCTATAGGGGGGAACACTGAAGCTTTCTTT; CDR3: CAGSIGGNTEAFF
length: 14; size: NA; D: NA; J: TRBJ2-2; V: TRBV27; DNA: TGTGCCAGCAGTTTCGACAGGAACACCGGGGAGCTGTTTTTT; CDR3: CASSFDRNTGELFF
length: 13; size: NA; D: NA; J: TRBJ2-2; V: TRBV5-6; DNA: TGTGCCAGCAGCTTGGGTCTCGCCGGGGAGCTGTTTTTT; CDR3: CASSLGLAGELFF
length: 15; size: once; D: TRBD2; J: TRBJ2-1; V: TRBV28; DNA: TGTGCCAGCAGTTTATCCCGGACTAGCCGCCATGAGCAGTTCTTC; CDR3: CASSLSRTSRHEQFF
length: 16; size: once; D: NA; J: TRBJ2-1; V: TRBV27; DNA: TGTGCCAGCAGTTTAACGCGGGACATGTTCTACAATGAGCAGTTCTTC; CDR3: CASSLTRDMFYNEQFF
length: 13; size: NA; D: NA; J: TRBJ2-3; V: TRBV11-2; DNA: TGTGCCAGCAGCTTGGAGGGCCGAGATTTATGGTATTTT; CDR3: CASSLEGRDLWYF